This T cell receptor (beta chain) emerged from a study of T-cell reconstitution after alpha-beta-depleted transplantation in children. Study results and limitations: It was newly produced T cells that mostly accounted for T-cell counts and diversity one year after transplant. The origin of alpha-beta T cells about two months after transplant was reportedly several hundred expanded graft clones.

Construction of the TCRbeta library involved unique molecular identifiers. TCRdb passed the PCR reads through MiXCR, listing each CDR3 protein once. The sample yields fewer than 550,000 distinct CDR3 sequences, approximately 10% seen once. This clonotype was seen a few times. What it recognizes is unknown. This CDR3 has 11 amino acids. The V gene lost 4 bases and the J gene lost 9 bases, with 12 bases spanning the gap. Germline CDR1 SQVTM, CDR2 ANQGSEA. This sequence joins TRBV29-1 and TRBJ1-1; D uncertain. This TCR came from a female patient aged 2-15 years who had a stem cell transplant for aplastic anemia, so the T cells may come from the graft donor. Material: PBMCs, mostly from graft donor cells, obtained 180 days after TCRalphabeta/CD19-depleted stem cell transplant. The CDR3 region has the DNA TGCAGCGTTGCCCTTGATTGGAAAGCTTTCTTT. The encoded protein is CSVALDWKAFF. Based on the CDR3 plus reference TRBV29-1 and TRBJ1-1, the full variable domain is SAVISQKPSRDICQRGTSLTIQCQVDSQVTMMFWYRQQPGQSLTLIATANQGSEATYESGFVIDKFPISRPNLTFSTLTVSNMSPEDSSIYLCSVALDWKAFFGQGTRLTVV.